The clone carrying this T cell receptor (beta chain) was detected ten times or more. Its antigen is not known. This sample is part of a study of human T cells and chemical hapten exposure. Time point denoted: patch test 3, about 24 weeks after DPC sensitization. Treatment in this sample: therapeutic diphenylcyclopropenone sensitization with weekly scalp DPC. CDR1 MNHNY and CDR2 SVGAGI come from the germline V gene (reference sequence). Unmatched junction bases numbered 5, after V lost 6 bases and J lost 5 bases. The CDR3 runs 13 residues. Individual cDNA molecules each carried unique molecular identifiers attached by the library. TCRdb passed the RACE reads through MiXCR, listing each CDR3 protein once. The repertoire holds tens of thousands of distinct CDR3 sequences, roughly 9.6% seen once, with more than 2% in the top ten. Findings and limits, study-wide: Expanded TCR counts at PT1 went up together with patch test score, a positive correlation.

The specimen was whole blood, collected in connection with sensitization to the hapten diphenylcyclopropenone (DPC). This TCR was recovered from a woman aged 25 to 39 with alopecia areata. Some clones in this sample may be carry-over from other donors' samples. The chain uses TRBV6-6 and TRBJ1-2; 8 nucleotides agree with TRBD1. CDR3 nucleotide sequence: TGTGCCAGCAGCAGGGACAGGCAATATGGCTACACCTTC. As protein: CASSRDRQYGYTF.